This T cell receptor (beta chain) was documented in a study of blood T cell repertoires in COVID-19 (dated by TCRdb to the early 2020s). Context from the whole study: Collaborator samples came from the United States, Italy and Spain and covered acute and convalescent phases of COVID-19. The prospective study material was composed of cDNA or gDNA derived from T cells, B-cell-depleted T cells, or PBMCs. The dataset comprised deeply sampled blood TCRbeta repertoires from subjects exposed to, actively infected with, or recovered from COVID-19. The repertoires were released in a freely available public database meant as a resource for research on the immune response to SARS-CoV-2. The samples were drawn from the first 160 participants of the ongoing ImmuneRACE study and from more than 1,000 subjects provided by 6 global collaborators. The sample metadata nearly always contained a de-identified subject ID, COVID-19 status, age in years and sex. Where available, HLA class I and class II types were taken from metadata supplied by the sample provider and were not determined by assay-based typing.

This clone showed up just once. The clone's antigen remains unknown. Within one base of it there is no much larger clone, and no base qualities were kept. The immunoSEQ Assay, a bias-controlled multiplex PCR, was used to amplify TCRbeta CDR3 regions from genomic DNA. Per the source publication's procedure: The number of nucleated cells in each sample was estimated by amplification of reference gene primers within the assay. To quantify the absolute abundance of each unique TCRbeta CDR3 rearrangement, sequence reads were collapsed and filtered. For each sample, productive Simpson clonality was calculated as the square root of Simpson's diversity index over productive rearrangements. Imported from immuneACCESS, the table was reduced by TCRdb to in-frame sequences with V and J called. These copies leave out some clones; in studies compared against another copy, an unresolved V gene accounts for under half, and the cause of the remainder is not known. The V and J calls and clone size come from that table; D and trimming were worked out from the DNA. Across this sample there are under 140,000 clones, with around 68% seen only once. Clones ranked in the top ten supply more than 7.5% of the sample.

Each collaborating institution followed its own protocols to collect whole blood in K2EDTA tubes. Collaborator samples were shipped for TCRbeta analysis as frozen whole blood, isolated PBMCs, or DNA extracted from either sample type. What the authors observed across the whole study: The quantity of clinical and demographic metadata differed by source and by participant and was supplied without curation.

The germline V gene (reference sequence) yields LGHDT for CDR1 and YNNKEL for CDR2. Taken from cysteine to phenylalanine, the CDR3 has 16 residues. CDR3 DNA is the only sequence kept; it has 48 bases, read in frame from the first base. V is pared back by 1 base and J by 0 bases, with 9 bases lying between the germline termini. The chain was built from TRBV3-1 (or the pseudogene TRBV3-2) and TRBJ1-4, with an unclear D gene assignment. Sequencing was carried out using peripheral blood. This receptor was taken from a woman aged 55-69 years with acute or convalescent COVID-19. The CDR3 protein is CASSQGSVSTNEKLFF. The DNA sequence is TGTGCCAGCAGCCAAGGTAGCGTTTCAACTAATGAAAAACTGTTTTTT.